This TCR beta chain was captured in a study of OX40 agonist ivuxolimab in advanced cancers. Study in general: With ivuxolimab, an agonistic anti-OX40 (CD134) antibody, patients were treated. Patients received intravenous ivuxolimab every 2 weeks at 0.01 to 10 mg/kg.

This CDR3 has 15 amino acids. Trimming at V came to 7 bases and at J to 2 bases, leaving 8 bases not matched to a gene. The germline gives CDR1 MNHEY, CDR2 SMNVEV (reference sequence). Autoimmune disease history or systemic immunosuppression was exclusionary. At cycle 4 day 1, cycle 7 day 1, and baseline, blood was sampled. Produced via immunoSEQ multiplex PCR; TCRdb's table is partial and in-frame only. The sample yields 40,000 or so clones, around 89% seen once. The clonotype originates from an adult with an advanced solid tumor such as melanoma, head and neck, liver or kidney cancer. Source: CD4+ or CD8+ T cells sorted from blood, taken in a trial of the OX40 agonist ivuxolimab. The chain is built from TRBV27 and TRBJ2-1, with TRBD2 matching 7 bases. The CDR3: CASKMGGVAYNEQFF. DNA of the CDR3: TGTGCCAGCAAAATGGGGGGGGTAGCCTACAATGAGCAGTTCTTC.